This TCR beta chain is from a study of T cell repertoires in cytomegalovirus infection (dated by TCRdb to about 2019). For the study in its entirety: Recently identified HLA-C-restricted CMV epitopes, whose presentation resists viral immunomodulation, were targeted by peptide stimulations together with well-studied HLA-B-restricted epitopes. Donor HLA type was relevant to the analysis, as public TCR beta signatures indicated carriage of CMV infection together with the matching HLA type.

This specimen's treatment or condition label, per the study, means: in vitro stimulation with specific CMV peptide epitopes to enrich CMV-specific T cells. CDR1 and CDR2 (MNHNY, SVGAGI) derive from the germline V gene (reference sequence). Trimming costs V 5 bases and J 0 bases, and their ends lie 7 bases apart. The CDR3 sequence holds 14 residues, the cysteine and phenylalanine included. Kept here is only the CDR3 DNA, which spans 42 bases and is read in frame from base 1. As to this clonotype: Which antigen it targets is not known. Base qualities are missing; no much larger clone stands one base away.

These reads were obtained on an Illumina HiSeq 1500. TCRdb cleaned the public reads at Q25 with fastp, built clones with MiXCR and kept in-frame beta chains. Rows with a matching CDR3 protein are joined into one entry that keeps the most common DNA and genes. The sample table contains around 430,000 distinct CDR3 sequences; only one count was recorded for approximately 40% of them. The leading ten clones occupy about 45% of the sample. What the research found in general, with its limitations: Cumulative frequency of public TCR beta family members discriminated carriers of CMV infection plus the relevant HLA type in this cohort and an independent 352-donor cohort. The ex vivo response was dominated by HLA-C-restricted CMV-specific TCR beta clonotypes, and the single most frequent clonotype in two of eight donors was supplied by these HLA-C-restricted clonotypes.

The sequence was obtained from a human donor in good health (CMV status not recorded). Some clones in this sample may be carry-over from other donors' samples. The V and J genes are TRBV6-6 and TRBJ1-4, with no reliable assignment of the D segment. The sequences come from cultured PBMCs, collected from culture after CMV antigen stimulation. The CDR3 corresponds to CASSARATNEKLFF. The nucleotide sequence is TGTGCCAGCAGTGCTCGAGCAACTAATGAAAAACTGTTTTTT.